A selection of T cell receptor beta chains follows, all from one sample in a study of blood T cells in healthy people across ages. Via MiXCR, TCRdb re-called the 5' RACE reads, giving one row per CDR3 protein. The sample records under 2,000,000 distinct CDR3 sequences, 49% being singletons. The sequencing input was blood. Every receptor here comes from a woman in her 40s in good health. Both conserved end residues are part of each CDR3. Fields, in order: J gene, D gene, clone size, V gene, CDR3 DNA, CDR3 protein. D genes are given only for firm matches. For some rows the clone size is stated as once, few or many, or as a class when expanded; others skip it.

TRBJ2-7	NA	few	TRBV7-9	TGTGCCAGCAAGGGGAGGGGGGGTTTTTCGGAGGAGCAGTACTTC	CASKGRGGFSEEQYF
TRBJ2-3	NA	few	TRBV14	TGTGCCAGCAGCCGGCGGGGGCCGCAGACTCCCACAGATACGCAGTATTTT	CASSRRGPQTPTDTQYF
TRBJ2-7	TRBD1	few	TRBV5-1	TGCGCCAGCAGCTTCTCCGGGACAGATAGCTCCTACGAGCAGTACTTC	CASSFSGTDSSYEQYF
TRBJ2-7	NA	NA	TRBV6-2/TRBV6-3	TGTGCCAGCAGTTACGGACGGGCAGGGGAACTCTACGAGCAGTACTTC	CASSYGRAGELYEQYF
TRBJ2-5	TRBD2	NA	TRBV6-4	TGTGCCAGCAGCCAAGGCGGGGGGGCCGGAGAGACCCAGTACTTC	CASSQGGGAGETQYF
TRBJ1-1	NA	NA	TRBV7-2	TGTGCCAGCAGTTTTACAGGGAGTCAAACTGAAGCTTTCTTT	CASSFTGSQTEAFF
TRBJ2-5	NA	NA	TRBV4-1	TGCGCCAGCAGCCTTTTACTGAACCAAGAGACCCAGTACTTC	CASSLLLNQETQYF
TRBJ2-1	TRBD2	NA	TRBV4-3	TGCGCCAGCAGCCACCCCTCCGGGACTAGGGAGTTCTTC	CASSHPSGTREFF
TRBJ2-1	NA	NA	TRBV6-5	TGTGCCAGCAGTAACACAGGGCTAAGTTCCTACAATGAGCAGTTCTTC	CASSNTGLSSYNEQFF
TRBJ2-3	TRBD2	NA	TRBV5-6	TGTGCCAGCAGCTTCGGACTAGCAGGGGCAGATACGCAGTATTTT	CASSFGLAGADTQYF
TRBJ1-5	NA	few	TRBV29-1	TGCAGCGCCGGGGGGTTGATCGGGCCCCAGCATTTT	CSAGGLIGPQHF
TRBJ2-7	TRBD1	few	TRBV20-1	TGCAGTGCTAGCTCCAGGGGGCCCTACGAGCAGTACTTC	CSASSRGPYEQYF
TRBJ1-5	NA	NA	TRBV20-1	TGCAGTGCCCGTAGGACAGAGGTTAGCAATCAGCCCCAGCATTTT	CSARRTEVSNQPQHF
TRBJ2-5	NA	NA	TRBV20-1	TGCAGTGCCACCCACCCGAGAGGGGACTACCAAGAGACCCAGTACTTC	CSATHPRGDYQETQYF
TRBJ2-3	NA	NA	TRBV6-6	TGTGCCAGCAGTTACGGGGCGGGGTCTAGCACAGATACGCAGTATTTT	CASSYGAGSSTDTQYF
TRBJ2-5	NA	NA	TRBV24-1	TGTGCCACCAGTGATGGACAGATACAAGAGACCCAGTACTTC	CATSDGQIQETQYF
TRBJ2-5	NA	few	TRBV7-9	TGTGCCAGCAGCCCACTAGAGGGTATAGGGCAAGAGACCCAGTACTTC	CASSPLEGIGQETQYF
TRBJ2-7	NA	NA	TRBV12-3/TRBV12-4	TGTCCCAGCAGACTTGGCTCCTACGAGCAGTACTTC	CPSRLGSYEQYF
TRBJ1-5	TRBD1	few	TRBV20-1	TGCAGTGCTAGTCGCATCACAGGGGCCGGGAGCAATCAGCCCCAGCATTTT	CSASRITGAGSNQPQHF
TRBJ2-7	NA	NA	TRBV4-1	TGCGCCAGCAGCCCCATCGGCGGCAGCTCCTACGAGCAGTACTTC	CASSPIGGSSYEQYF
TRBJ1-2	TRBD1	NA	TRBV24-1	TGTGCCACCAGTGACCATGACAGGGCCGGTGGCTACACCTTC	CATSDHDRAGGYTF
TRBJ2-3	NA	NA	TRBV5-1	TGCGCCAGCAGCTTGGGGGGCCATGGGTCAGATACGCAGTATTTT	CASSLGGHGSDTQYF
TRBJ1-6	NA	NA	TRBV20-1	TGCAGTGCTACCCGGACGAGCTCCTATAATTCACCCCTCCACTTT	CSATRTSSYNSPLHF
TRBJ2-1	NA	many	TRBV5-1	TGTGCCAGCAGTTTGGGGCAGCTGAATGAGCAGTTCTTC	CASSLGQLNEQFF
TRBJ1-2	NA	few	TRBV20-1	TGCAGTGCTATAGGACAGAGTAGCTATGGCTACACCTTC	CSAIGQSSYGYTF
TRBJ2-7	NA	NA	TRBV2	TGTACCAGCACCTTCGACAGTATCTCCTACGAGCAGTACTTC	CTSTFDSISYEQYF
TRBJ2-3	NA	NA	TRBV20-1	TGCAGTGCTAGTGATAGGGTATCTAGCACAGATACGCAGTATTTT	CSASDRVSSTDTQYF
TRBJ2-5	TRBD1	once	TRBV7-9	TGTGCCAGCAGCTTACCAGACAGGGGGCAAAGGGAGACCCAGTACTTC	CASSLPDRGQRETQYF
TRBJ1-2	NA	few	TRBV27	TGTGCCAGCAGTGCCCTACAAGCAGGTTCGTCAGGAGGCTACACCTTC	CASSALQAGSSGGYTF
TRBJ2-3	NA	NA	TRBV7-2	TGTGCCAGCAGCGTCTCGCAGTCAACAGATACGCAGTATTTT	CASSVSQSTDTQYF
TRBJ2-7	NA	NA	TRBV7-9	TGTGCCAGCAGCACCCGACAGCTGCCCTACGAGCAGTACTTC	CASSTRQLPYEQYF
TRBJ2-5	NA	few	TRBV18	TGTGCCAGCTCACCACCGGGCGGGGAAGAGACCCAGTACTTC	CASSPPGGEETQYF
TRBJ2-3	NA	few	TRBV20-1	TGCAGTGCTAGTGGAGCACTCACAGATACGCAGTATTTT	CSASGALTDTQYF
TRBJ1-6	TRBD1	few	TRBV5-1	TGCGCCAGCAGCGACGGACAGGGGGCAGGTTCACCCCTCCACTTT	CASSDGQGAGSPLHF
TRBJ2-1	TRBD2	few	TRBV5-1	TGCGCCAGCAGCTTGGTCGCGGGGGGGATCGTCAATGAGCAGTTCTTC	CASSLVAGGIVNEQFF
TRBJ2-3	TRBD2	NA	TRBV6-2/TRBV6-3	TGTGCCAGCAGTTACCCTCCTGTACTAGCGGGGGGGAGAGATACGCAGTATTTT	CASSYPPVLAGGRDTQYF
TRBJ2-5	TRBD1	NA	TRBV24-1	TGTGCCACCAGTGACAGGACAGGGGGTGAAGAGACCCAGTACTTC	CATSDRTGGEETQYF
TRBJ1-6	NA	NA	TRBV12-3/TRBV12-4	TGTGCCAGCAGTTTAGCCCAGGGACATTCACCCCTCCACTTT	CASSLAQGHSPLHF
TRBJ2-5	NA	NA	TRBV4-3	TGCGCCAGCAGCCAAGAACCGACTAGTGGAGCCCAAGAGACCCAGTACTTC	CASSQEPTSGAQETQYF
TRBJ2-1	TRBD2	few	TRBV5-1	TGCGCCAGCAGCAAGACTAGCGGGGGGGCTTACAATGAGCAGTTCTTC	CASSKTSGGAYNEQFF
TRBJ2-7	NA	NA	TRBV10-3	TGTGCCATCAGCTCACAGGCGGGATCCTACGAGCAGTACTTC	CAISSQAGSYEQYF
TRBJ2-5	TRBD2	NA	TRBV5-1	TGCGCCAGCAGCATCCCGGGGGGAGGTGAGACCCAGTACTTC	CASSIPGGGETQYF
TRBJ2-2	NA	NA	TRBV5-1	TGCGCCAGCAGCTTTCGACTAAACACCGGGGAGCTGTTTTTT	CASSFRLNTGELFF
TRBJ2-7	NA	NA	TRBV28	TGTGCCAGCAGCCTACCGCTGGGACAAGCCTACGAGCAGTACTTC	CASSLPLGQAYEQYF
TRBJ2-7	TRBD1	NA	TRBV6-6	TGTGCCAGCAGTACCCCGGGACAGGGGCCAAGGGGCGAGCAGTACTTC	CASSTPGQGPRGEQYF
TRBJ1-6	NA	NA	TRBV20-1	TGCAGTGCTAGCAGGGAGATCATCTCCCCCGATTCACCCCTCCACTTT	CSASREIISPDSPLHF
TRBJ2-7	TRBD2	few	TRBV27	TGTGCCAGCAGTATAGGGACGGGGGGATCCTACGAGCAGTACTTC	CASSIGTGGSYEQYF
TRBJ2-1	TRBD2	few	TRBV12-3/TRBV12-4	TGTGCCAGCAGTCGGTTTATAGGGACTAGCTACAATGAGCAGTTCTTC	CASSRFIGTSYNEQFF
TRBJ1-2	NA	NA	TRBV5-1	TGCGCCAGCAGCATCCCCAAAGGGCCTAACTATGGCTACACCTTC	CASSIPKGPNYGYTF
TRBJ1-4	NA	NA	TRBV2	TGTGCCAGCAGTGAATTTGGCAGAACTAATGAAAAACTGTTTTTT	CASSEFGRTNEKLFF
TRBJ1-2	NA	few	TRBV15	TGTGCCACCAGCGGGAGATTAGTCGGGGGCTACACCTTC	CATSGRLVGGYTF
TRBJ1-6	NA	NA	TRBV7-2	TGTGCCAGCAGCTTAGGAGGGACGTGGGCATCACCCCTCCACTTT	CASSLGGTWASPLHF
TRBJ1-4	TRBD1	NA	TRBV20-1	TGCAGTGCTAGAGATATACAGGGGCGGTGGAAACTGTTTTTT	CSARDIQGRWKLFF
TRBJ2-1	TRBD2	NA	TRBV20-1	TGCAGTGCTAGACGGGGACTAGCGGGGGGGCCGGGGACCTACAATGAGCAGTTCTTC	CSARRGLAGGPGTYNEQFF
TRBJ2-7	NA	NA	TRBV28	TGTGCCAGCAGTTTTCAAGGGAGTAGGTCCTACGAGCAGTACTTC	CASSFQGSRSYEQYF
TRBJ1-2	NA	once	TRBV28	TGTGCCAGCTCCTGGGCTGATAGCTACACCTTC	CASSWADSYTF
TRBJ2-1	NA	NA	TRBV7-9	TGTGCCAGCAGCCCACGGGGACGGATCAATGAGCAGTTCTTC	CASSPRGRINEQFF
TRBJ1-2	NA	NA	TRBV13	TGTGCCAGCAGCTCCAGCAGGGGCCGCTATGGCTACACCTTC	CASSSSRGRYGYTF